A single sample is the source of the 26 T cell receptor beta chains below, sequenced in a study of cytomegalovirus exposure and HLA in healthy donors. The PCR contained 60 Vbeta and 13 Jbeta primers. Assay used: immunoSEQ multiplex PCR; TCRdb lists only in-frame clones, some missing. The sample has about 130,000 clones; around 63% are singletons. The sequenced sample consisted of PBMCs. Receptors originate from a human donor in good health.

This clone was detected a few times. The chain recombines TRBV2 with TRBJ2-2; 12 bases are shared with TRBD2. Germline-derived CDR1 and CDR2 are SNHLY and FYNNEI. CDR3 size: 15 residues. The J segment lost 4 bases and the V segment lost 4 bases, leaving 1 base of the junction unmatched. CDR3 in DNA: TGTGCCAGCAGTGTGGGACTAGCGGGCACCGGGGAGCTGTTTTTT. It codes for CASSVGLAGTGELFF.

The rearrangement joins TRBV4-1 to TRBJ1-4; a possible D gene is TRBD1 (5 bases). V shed 0 bases and J shed 8 bases, with 13 bases lying between them. Germline CDR1 reads MGHRA; CDR2 reads YSYEKL. The CDR3 runs 15 residues. The CDR3 region has the DNA TGCGCCAGCAGCCAAGAAGCAGGGTACAACGAAAAACTGTTTTTT. It translates to CASSQEAGYNEKLFF.

The rearrangement uses TRBV6-5 and TRBJ2-7; weak D call: TRBD2 (5 bases). Germline CDR1 MNHEY, CDR2 SVGAGI. V lost 6 bases and J lost 6, with 15 bases in between. The CDR3 is 13 amino acids. CDR3 nucleotides: TGTGCCAGCAGGGAACTAGGGCTTACCGAGCAGTACTTC. Amino acids: CASRELGLTEQYF.

The rearrangement joins TRBV23-1 to TRBJ1-5, with D tentatively TRBD1 (6 bases). TRBV23-1 is placed among ORFs of uncertain function. V shed 4 bases and J shed 0 bases, with 16 bases lying between them. The CDR3 is 17 residues long. The CDR3 loop reads CASSLGKGENSNQPQHF. CDR3 DNA: TGCGCCAGCAGTCTTGGGAAGGGGGAGAATAGCAATCAGCCCCAGCATTTT.

The rearrangement joins TRBV9 to TRBJ2-5, with a weak D call TRBD1 (6 bases). V was trimmed by 3 bases and J by 5 bases, leaving 11 bases between them. The germline gives CDR1 SGDLS, CDR2 YYNGEE. This CDR3 has 13 amino acids. The CDR3 DNA reads as TGTGCCAGCAGCGAAGGGGGAATGGAGACCCAGTACTTC. This translates into CASSEGGMETQYF. The full variable domain, with the rest looked up from reference TRBV9 and TRBJ2-5, is DSGVTQTPKHLITATGQRVTLRCSPRSGDLSVYWYQQSLDQGLQFLIQYYNGEERAKGNILERFSAQQFPDLHSELNLSSLELGDSALYFCASSEGGMETQYFGPGTRLLVL.

The rearrangement links TRBV5-1 to TRBJ2-7, with D possibly being TRBD1 (5 bases). V was cut by 1 base and J by 7 bases, with 12 bases left in between. This CDR3 spans 13 amino acids. Per germline, CDR1 SGHRS and CDR2 YFSETQ. The CDR3 loop is CASSLRPGWEQYF. CDR3 sequence (DNA): TGCGCCAGCAGCTTGCGGCCAGGGTGGGAGCAGTACTTC.

The rearrangement joins TRBV7-9 to TRBJ2-2; 14 positions match TRBD2. Germline V gene lookup returns CDR1 SEHNR and CDR2 FQNEAQ (reference sequence). The V segment lost 6 bases and the J segment 7 bases; nucleotides outside the gene matches: 7. This CDR3 has 16 residues. The CDR3 region is CASRAGTSGSGGELFF. The CDR3 DNA reads TGTGCCAGCAGGGCCGGGACTAGCGGGAGTGGCGGGGAGCTGTTTTTT.

The rearrangement joins TRBV28 to TRBJ2-5; D possibly corresponds to TRBD1 (5 bases). Between the trimmed V and J ends, which lost 5 bases and 5 bases, there was a span of 12 bases. The CDR3 sequence is 13 residues long. CDR1 MDHEN and CDR2 SYDVKM come from the germline V gene. The CDR3 DNA sequence: TGTGCCAGCAGTCTCGACAGTCTTGAGACCCAGTACTTC. Protein sequence: CASSLDSLETQYF.

A few counts support this clone. The rearrangement uses TRBV7-9 and TRBJ2-1; 7 bases map to TRBD2. Germline V lookup: CDR1 SEHNR, CDR2 FQNEAQ (reference sequence). Trimming took 5 bases from V and 6 from J; bases not matched to a gene: 16. This CDR3 has 17 amino acids. CDR3 amino acids: CASSLPGVGGPFNEQFF. In DNA form, the CDR3 reads TGTGCCAGCAGCCTGCCTGGGGTGGGAGGGCCCTTCAATGAGCAGTTCTTC.

This clone was seen a handful of times. V usage is TRBV5-4 and J usage is TRBJ2-2, with 9 bases fitting TRBD2. Germline trimming cut 0 bases from V and 1 base from J; bases unmatched to any gene: 4. This CDR3 contains 17 residues. The germline V gene has CDR1 SGHNT and CDR2 YYREEE (reference sequence). CDR3 protein: CASSLGLAEMNTGELFF. The CDR3 region has the DNA TGTGCCAGCAGCTTGGGACTAGCGGAGATGAACACCGGGGAGCTGTTTTTT.

The gene calls are TRBV7-2 and TRBJ1-2; 7 bases are a match to TRBD1. V lost 1 base, J lost 9 bases, and 11 bases stayed unmatched. Germline values: CDR1 SGHTA, CDR2 FQGNSA. The CDR3 loop spans 15 amino acids. CDR3 nucleotides: TGTGCCAGCAGCTTAGTATCCGGACAGGTCCTAAGCTACACCTTC. It specifies CASSLVSGQVLSYTF.

The chain has TRBV19 and TRBJ2-7; D is perhaps TRBD1 (5 bases). The CDR3 runs to 14 residues. Trimming shortened V by 3 bases and J by 0 bases, and 9 bases separated the two germline ends. CDR1 is LNHDA and CDR2 is SQIVND in the germline V gene (reference sequence). In DNA form, the CDR3 reads TGTGCCAGTAGTATTACAGGAAGCTCCTACGAGCAGTACTTC. Amino acid sequence: CASSITGSSYEQYF.

The chain employs TRBV4-3 and TRBJ2-1; D remains ambiguous. CDR3 length equals 13 residues. The V end was cut by 0 bases, the J end by 9 bases, with 9 bases between. The germline CDR1 and CDR2 sequences are LGHNA and YSLEER. CDR3 loop: CASSQDRFREQFF. CDR3 DNA: TGCGCCAGCAGCCAAGATCGGTTCCGTGAGCAGTTCTTC.

The J gene is TRBJ1-5, the V gene TRBV16, with 8 positions matching TRBD1. The CDR3 is 16 amino acids. Germline CDR1 is KGHSY and CDR2 is FQNENV. V was clipped by 2 bases and J by 7 bases; unmatched bases: 10. CDR3 amino acids: CASSQGGTGGGQPQHF. The CDR3 nucleotides are TGTGCCAGCAGCCAAGGCGGGACAGGTGGAGGACAGCCCCAGCATTTT.

This chain links TRBV19 with TRBJ2-5; a possible D gene is TRBD2 (5 bases). The CDR3 covers 14 residues. Trimming shortened V by 3 bases and J by 5 bases, and 13 bases separated the two germline ends. Germline loops: CDR1 LNHDA, CDR2 SQIVND (reference sequence). The chain's CDR3 is CASSITPGKETQYF. The CDR3 DNA reads TGTGCCAGTAGTATTACCCCGGGAAAGGAGACCCAGTACTTC.

The V gene is TRBV18, the J gene TRBJ2-7, with D possibly matching TRBD2 (6 bases). Trimming left V 3 bases short and J 5 bases short, with 14 bases between. CDR1 and CDR2 (germline): KGHSH, LQKENI. The CDR3 covers 14 residues. The CDR3 here is CASSPVSASDEQYF. The CDR3 coding sequence is TGTGCCAGCTCACCCGTGAGCGCTAGCGACGAGCAGTACTTC.

The V gene is TRBV6-1, the J gene TRBJ2-1, with 9 bases identical to TRBD2. Trimming cost V 4 bases and J 0 bases; bases outside gene matches: 7. The CDR3 contains 17 residues. Germline lookup yields CDR1 MNHNS and CDR2 SASEGT. CDR3 sequence: CASSGLTSGSSYNEQFF. The DNA of the CDR3 is TGTGCCAGCAGTGGACTGACTAGCGGAAGCTCCTACAATGAGCAGTTCTTC.

This clone has just a few counts. At one of its ends the junction is not consistent with the germline gene, which may arise from a read error. The chain has TRBV5-6 and TRBJ1-3; TRBD1 matches 9 bases. The germline V gene encodes CDR1 SGHDT and CDR2 YYEEEE. The CDR3 is 18 residues long. The CDR3 spells CASSSTPSLDRGGNAIYF. CDR3 nucleotides: TGTGCCAGCAGCTCGACCCCGTCATTGGACAGGGGTGGAAACGCCATATATTTT.

The CDR3 coding sequence is TGTGCCAGCTCACCGGCCGTAGGGGGTAACTATGGCTACACCTTC. It yields the protein CASSPAVGGNYGYTF. This chain links TRBV18 with TRBJ1-2, with D tentatively TRBD1 (6 bases). In germline, CDR1 is KGHSH, CDR2 LQKENI. This CDR3 is 15 amino acids long. Trimming removed 3 bases at V and 1 base at J, with 12 bases between.

The chain employs TRBV19 and TRBJ2-1; a weak D match, TRBD2 (5 bases). Trimming left V 5 bases short and J 4 bases short, with 12 bases between. The CDR3 is made up of 14 amino acids. Germline assignment: CDR1 LNHDA and CDR2 SQIVND (reference sequence). CDR3 sequence: CASSPRLAYNEQFF. CDR3 nucleotides: TGTGCCAGTAGTCCCCGGCTAGCTTACAATGAGCAGTTCTTC.

The rearrangement joins TRBV7-3 to TRBJ2-7, with TRBD2 matching 11 bases. Per germline, CDR1 SGHTA and CDR2 FQGTGA. V gave up 4 bases and J gave up 6 bases; unmatched junction bases: 14. This CDR3 is built from 17 residues. The CDR3 DNA reads as TGTGCCAGCAGCTCCAACTCCGCTAGCGGGAGGCTGAGCGAGCAGTACTTC. Translating it yields CASSSNSASGRLSEQYF.

The V gene is TRBV6-5, the J gene TRBJ2-1; TRBD1 might be the D (6 bases). Between the trimmed V and J ends, which lost 4 bases and 0 bases, there was a span of 10 bases. The CDR3 spans 15 residues. CDR1 MNHEY and CDR2 SVGAGI come from the germline V gene. In nucleotides, the CDR3 is TGTGCCAGCAGTTTGGAAGGGGGCTCCTACAATGAGCAGTTCTTC. It specifies CASSLEGGSYNEQFF.

The chain is built from TRBV28 and TRBJ2-7; D remains unclear. Germline lookup yields CDR1 MDHEN and CDR2 SYDVKM. Trimming left V 6 bases short and J 5 bases short, with 14 bases between. The CDR3 spans 13 residues. The CDR3 sequence is CASRQTVRNEQYF. The CDR3 nucleotides read TGTGCCAGCAGACAGACCGTTAGGAACGAGCAGTACTTC.

V and J are TRBV19 and TRBJ2-1, with D perhaps TRBD1 (6 bases). Per germline, CDR1 LNHDA and CDR2 SQIVND (reference sequence). CDR3 length: 17 residues. Trimming removed 1 base from V and 0 bases from J, with 13 bases in between. CDR3 nucleotide sequence: TGTGCCAGTAGTATAGCTGGGGGCAGGGTCTCCTACAATGAGCAGTTCTTC. Its protein is CASSIAGGRVSYNEQFF.

This chain joins TRBV29-1 and TRBJ2-7; TRBD2 matches at 7 bases. CDR3 length equals 12 residues. V gave up 7 bases and J gave up 3 bases; unmatched junction bases: 6. CDR1 and CDR2 (germline): SQVTM, ANQGSEA. The DNA for the CDR3 is TGCAGCGCCACGACTAGCAGCTACGAGCAGTACTTC. It codes for CSATTSSYEQYF.

The chain couples TRBV5-4 to TRBJ2-7; 7 nucleotides agree with TRBD2. The CDR3 totals 15 residues. J lost 0 bases, V lost 0 bases, and 3 bases had no gene match. Germline values: CDR1 SGHNT, CDR2 YYREEE (reference sequence). The CDR3 here is CASSLASGISYEQYF. DNA for the CDR3: TGTGCCAGCAGCTTGGCTAGCGGCATCTCCTACGAGCAGTACTTC.